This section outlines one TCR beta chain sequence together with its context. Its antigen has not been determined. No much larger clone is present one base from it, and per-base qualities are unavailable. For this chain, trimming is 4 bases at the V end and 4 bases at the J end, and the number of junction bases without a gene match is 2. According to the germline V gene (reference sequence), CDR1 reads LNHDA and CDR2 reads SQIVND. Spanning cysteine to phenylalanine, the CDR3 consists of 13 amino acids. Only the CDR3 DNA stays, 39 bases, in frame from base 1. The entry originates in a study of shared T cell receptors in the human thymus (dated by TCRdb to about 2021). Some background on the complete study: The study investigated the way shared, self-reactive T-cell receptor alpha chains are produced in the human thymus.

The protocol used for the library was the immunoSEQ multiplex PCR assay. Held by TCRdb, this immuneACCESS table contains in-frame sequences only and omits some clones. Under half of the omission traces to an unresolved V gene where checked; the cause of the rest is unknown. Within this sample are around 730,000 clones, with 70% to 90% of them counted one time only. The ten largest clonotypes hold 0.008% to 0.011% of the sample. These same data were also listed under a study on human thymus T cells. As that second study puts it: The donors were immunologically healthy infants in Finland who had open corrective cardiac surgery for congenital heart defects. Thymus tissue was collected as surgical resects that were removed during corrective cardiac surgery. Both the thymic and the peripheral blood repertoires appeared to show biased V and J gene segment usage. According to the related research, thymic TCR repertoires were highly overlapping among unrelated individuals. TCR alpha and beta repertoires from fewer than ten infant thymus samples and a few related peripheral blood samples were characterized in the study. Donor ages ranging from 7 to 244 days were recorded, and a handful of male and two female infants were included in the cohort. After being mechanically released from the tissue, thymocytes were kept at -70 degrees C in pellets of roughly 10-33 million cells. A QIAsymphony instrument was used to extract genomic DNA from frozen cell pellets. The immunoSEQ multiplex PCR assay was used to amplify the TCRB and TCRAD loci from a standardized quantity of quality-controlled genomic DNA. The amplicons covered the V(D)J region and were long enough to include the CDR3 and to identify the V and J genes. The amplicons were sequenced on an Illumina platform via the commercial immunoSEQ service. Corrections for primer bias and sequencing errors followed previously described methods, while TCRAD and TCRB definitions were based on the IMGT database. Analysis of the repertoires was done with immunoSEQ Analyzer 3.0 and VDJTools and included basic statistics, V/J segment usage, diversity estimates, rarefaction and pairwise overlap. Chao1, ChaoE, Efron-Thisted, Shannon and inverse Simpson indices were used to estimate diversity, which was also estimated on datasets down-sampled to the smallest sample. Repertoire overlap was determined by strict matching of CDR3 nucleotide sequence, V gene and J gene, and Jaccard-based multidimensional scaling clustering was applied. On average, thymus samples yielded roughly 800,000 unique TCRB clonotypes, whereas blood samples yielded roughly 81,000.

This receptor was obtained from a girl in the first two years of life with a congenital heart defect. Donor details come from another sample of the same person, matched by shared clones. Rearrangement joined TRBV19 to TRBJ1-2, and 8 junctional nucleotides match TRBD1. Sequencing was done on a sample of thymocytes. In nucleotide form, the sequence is TGTGCCAGTAGTAGGGACAGGCTCTATGGCTACACCTTC. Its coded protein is CASSRDRLYGYTF.